This T cell receptor beta chain was found in a study of cytomegalovirus exposure and HLA in healthy donors. Notes on the study in general: It was taken for granted in presence/absence analyses that sequencing depth across donors was roughly uniform. Associated with cytomegalovirus, according to the listing, were some 180 TCR beta chains. Information on immune exposure was restricted to one variable (CMV serostatus).

In this sample, this clone turned up once. Its antigen remains unknown. The PCR used 60 Vbeta and 13 Jbeta primers. Assay used: immunoSEQ multiplex PCR; TCRdb lists only in-frame clones, some missing. The profile covers 95,000 to 150,000 clones, with 60% to 85% appearing a single time and about 3% taken by the ten largest. The sample taken for sequencing was PBMCs. The receptor comes from a man aged 25-40 years in good health and CMV-seronegative.

This chain's CDR3 is CSVGGLNEKLFF. CDR3 in DNA: TGCAGCGTTGGAGGGCTTAATGAAAAACTGTTTTTT. This chain connects TRBV29-1 to TRBJ1-4; D uncertain. V was cut by 4 bases and J by 4 bases, with 7 bases left in between. The CDR3 length is 12 residues. CDR1 is SQVTM, CDR2 ANQGSEA, per germline.